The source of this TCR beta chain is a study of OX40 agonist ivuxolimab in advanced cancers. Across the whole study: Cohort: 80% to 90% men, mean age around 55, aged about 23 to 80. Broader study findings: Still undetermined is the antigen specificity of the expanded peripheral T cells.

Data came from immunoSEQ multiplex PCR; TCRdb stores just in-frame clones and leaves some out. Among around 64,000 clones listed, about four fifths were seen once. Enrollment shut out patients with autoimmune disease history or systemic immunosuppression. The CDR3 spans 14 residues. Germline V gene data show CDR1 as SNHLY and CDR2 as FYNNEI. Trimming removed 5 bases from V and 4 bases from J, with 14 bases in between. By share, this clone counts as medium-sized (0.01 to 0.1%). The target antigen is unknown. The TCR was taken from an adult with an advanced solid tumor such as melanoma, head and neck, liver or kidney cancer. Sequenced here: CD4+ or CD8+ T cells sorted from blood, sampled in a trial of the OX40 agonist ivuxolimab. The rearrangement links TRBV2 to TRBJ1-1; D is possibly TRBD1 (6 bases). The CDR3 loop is CASSYTEGGTEAFF. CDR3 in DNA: TGTGCCAGCAGTTACACTGAGGGGGGCACTGAAGCTTTCTTT.